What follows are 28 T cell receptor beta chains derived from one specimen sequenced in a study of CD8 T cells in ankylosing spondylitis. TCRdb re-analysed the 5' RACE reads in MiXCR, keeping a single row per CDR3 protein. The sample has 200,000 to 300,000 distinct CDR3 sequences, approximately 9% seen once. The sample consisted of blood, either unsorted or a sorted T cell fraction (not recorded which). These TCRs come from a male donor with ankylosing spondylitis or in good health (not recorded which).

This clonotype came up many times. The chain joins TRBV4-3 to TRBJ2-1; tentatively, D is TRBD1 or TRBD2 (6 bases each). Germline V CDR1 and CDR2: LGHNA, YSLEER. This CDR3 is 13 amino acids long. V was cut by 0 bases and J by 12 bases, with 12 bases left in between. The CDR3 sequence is CASSQERGDGQFF. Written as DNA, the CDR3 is TGCGCCAGCAGCCAAGAAAGGGGGGATGGGCAGTTCTTC.

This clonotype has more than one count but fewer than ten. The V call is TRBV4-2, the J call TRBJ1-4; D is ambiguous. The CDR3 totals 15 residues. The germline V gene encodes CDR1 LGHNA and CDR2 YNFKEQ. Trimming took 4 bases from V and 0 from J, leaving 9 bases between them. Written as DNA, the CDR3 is TGTGCCAGCAGCCCCGACCATGCAACTAATGAAAAACTGTTTTTT. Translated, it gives CASSPDHATNEKLFF.

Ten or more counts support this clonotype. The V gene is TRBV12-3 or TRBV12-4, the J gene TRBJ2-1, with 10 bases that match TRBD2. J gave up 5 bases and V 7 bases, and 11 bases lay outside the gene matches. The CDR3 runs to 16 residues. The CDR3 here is CASTKGGLAGDNEQFF. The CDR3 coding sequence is TGTGCCAGCACCAAAGGCGGGCTAGCGGGAGACAATGAGCAGTTCTTC.

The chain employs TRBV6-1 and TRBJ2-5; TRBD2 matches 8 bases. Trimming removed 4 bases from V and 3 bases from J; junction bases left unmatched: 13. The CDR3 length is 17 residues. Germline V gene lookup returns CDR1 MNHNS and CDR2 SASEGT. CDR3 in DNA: TGTGCCAGCAGTGGCTCTTCTCAAGGTAGCGGGAAAGAGACCCAGTACTTC. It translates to CASSGSSQGSGKETQYF.

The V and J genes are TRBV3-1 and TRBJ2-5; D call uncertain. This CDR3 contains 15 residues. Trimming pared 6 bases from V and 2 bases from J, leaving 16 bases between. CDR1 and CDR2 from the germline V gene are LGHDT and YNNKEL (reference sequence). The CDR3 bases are TGTGCCAGCAGACGGAGCGATCCCTCACAAGAGACCCAGTACTTC. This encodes CASRRSDPSQETQYF.

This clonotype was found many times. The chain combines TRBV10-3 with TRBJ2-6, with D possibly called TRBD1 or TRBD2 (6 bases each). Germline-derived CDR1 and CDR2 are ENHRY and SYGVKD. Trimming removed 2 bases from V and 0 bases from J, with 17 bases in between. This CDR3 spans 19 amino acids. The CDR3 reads CAISESLGGFFSGANVLTF. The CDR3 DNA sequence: TGTGCCATCAGTGAGAGTTTGGGGGGCTTTTTCTCTGGGGCCAACGTCCTGACTTTC.

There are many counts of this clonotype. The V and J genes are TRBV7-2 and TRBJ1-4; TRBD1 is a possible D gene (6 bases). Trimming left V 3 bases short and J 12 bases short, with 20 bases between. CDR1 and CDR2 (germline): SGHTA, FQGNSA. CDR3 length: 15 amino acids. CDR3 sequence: CASSFRPGQIRQLFF. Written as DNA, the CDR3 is TGTGCCAGCAGCTTTCGCCCAGGACAGATCAGACAACTGTTTTTT.

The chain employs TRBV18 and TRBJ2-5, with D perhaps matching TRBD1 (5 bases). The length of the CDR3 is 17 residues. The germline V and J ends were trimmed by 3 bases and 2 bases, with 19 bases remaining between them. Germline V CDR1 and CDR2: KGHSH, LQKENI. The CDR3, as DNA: TGTGCCAGCTCACCGTCTAGGGGCCTCACGGTTCAAGAGACCCAGTACTTC. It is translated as CASSPSRGLTVQETQYF.

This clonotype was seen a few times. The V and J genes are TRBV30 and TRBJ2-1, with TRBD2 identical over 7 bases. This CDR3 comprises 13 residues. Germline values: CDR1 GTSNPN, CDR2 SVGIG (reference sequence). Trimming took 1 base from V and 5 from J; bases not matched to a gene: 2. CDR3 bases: TGTGCCTGGAGTGCCCTAGCGGACAATGAGCAGTTCTTC. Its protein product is CAWSALADNEQFF.

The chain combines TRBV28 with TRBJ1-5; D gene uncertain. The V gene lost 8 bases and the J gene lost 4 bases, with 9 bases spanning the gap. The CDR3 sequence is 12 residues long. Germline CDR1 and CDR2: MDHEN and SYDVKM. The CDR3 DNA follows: TGTGCCAGCCATCAGTGGAATCAGCCCCAGCATTTT. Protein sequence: CASHQWNQPQHF. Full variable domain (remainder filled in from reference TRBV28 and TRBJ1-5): DVKVTQSSRYLVKRTGEKVFLECVQDMDHENMFWYRQDPGLGLRLIYFSYDVKMKEKGDIPEGYSVSREKKERFSLILESASTNQTSMYLCASHQWNQPQHFGDGTRLSIL.

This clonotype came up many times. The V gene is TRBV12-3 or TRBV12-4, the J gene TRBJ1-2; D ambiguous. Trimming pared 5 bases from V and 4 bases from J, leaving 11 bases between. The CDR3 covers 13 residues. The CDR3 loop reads CASSLNGPYGYTF. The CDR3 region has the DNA TGTGCCAGCAGTCTTAACGGCCCCTATGGCTACACCTTC.

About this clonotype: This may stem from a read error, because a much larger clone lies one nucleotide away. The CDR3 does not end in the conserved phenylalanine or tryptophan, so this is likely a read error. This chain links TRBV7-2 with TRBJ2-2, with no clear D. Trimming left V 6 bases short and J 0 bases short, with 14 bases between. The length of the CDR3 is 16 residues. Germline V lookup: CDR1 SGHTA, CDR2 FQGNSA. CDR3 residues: CASSPIGIANTGELFL. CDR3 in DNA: TGTGCCAGCAGTCCTATTGGGATCGCGAACACCGGGGAGCTGTTTCTT.

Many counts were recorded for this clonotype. For the CDR3, the DNA is TGCGCCAGCAGCTTCCCGGGACAGGGTGTCCACGAGCAGTACTTC. Translated, it gives CASSFPGQGVHEQYF. The V gene is TRBV5-1, the J gene TRBJ2-7, with 9 positions matching TRBD1. The CDR3 length is 15 residues. Per the germline V gene, CDR1 is SGHRS and CDR2 is YFSETQ. V dropped 2 bases and J dropped 5; count of bases not matched to a gene: 8.

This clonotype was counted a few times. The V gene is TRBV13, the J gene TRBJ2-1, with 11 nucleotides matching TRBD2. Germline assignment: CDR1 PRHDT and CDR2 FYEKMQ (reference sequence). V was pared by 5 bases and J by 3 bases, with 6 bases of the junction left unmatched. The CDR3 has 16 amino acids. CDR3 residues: CASSDTGTSGYNEQFF. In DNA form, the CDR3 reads TGTGCCAGCAGCGACACCGGGACTAGCGGCTACAATGAGCAGTTCTTC.

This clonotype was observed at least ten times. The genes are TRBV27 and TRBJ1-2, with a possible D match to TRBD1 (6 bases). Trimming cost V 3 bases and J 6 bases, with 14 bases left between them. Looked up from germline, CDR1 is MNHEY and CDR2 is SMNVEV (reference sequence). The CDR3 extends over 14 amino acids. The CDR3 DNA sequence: TGTGCCAGCAGTTTGGCAGGGGCGGGGAATGGCTACACCTTC. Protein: CASSLAGAGNGYTF.

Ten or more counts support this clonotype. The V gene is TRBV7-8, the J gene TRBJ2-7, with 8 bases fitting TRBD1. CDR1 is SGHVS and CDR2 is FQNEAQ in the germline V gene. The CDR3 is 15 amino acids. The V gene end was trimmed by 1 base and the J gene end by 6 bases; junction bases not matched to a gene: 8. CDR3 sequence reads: CASSLERTGTFEQYF. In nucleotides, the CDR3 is TGTGCCAGCAGCTTAGAAAGGACAGGGACCTTCGAGCAGTACTTC.

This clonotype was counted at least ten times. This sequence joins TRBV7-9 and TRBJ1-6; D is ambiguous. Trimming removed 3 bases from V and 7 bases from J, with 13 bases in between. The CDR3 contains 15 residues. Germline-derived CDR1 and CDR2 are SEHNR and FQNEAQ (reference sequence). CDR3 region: CASSLSEGGNSPLHF. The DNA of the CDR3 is TGTGCCAGCAGCTTGTCCGAGGGCGGCAATTCACCCCTCCACTTT. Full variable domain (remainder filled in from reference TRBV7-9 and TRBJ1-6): DTGVSQNPRHKITKRGQNVTFRCDPISEHNRLYWYRQTLGQGPEFLTYFQNEAQLEKSRLLSDRFSAERPKGSFSTLEIQRTEQGDSAMYLCASSLSEGGNSPLHFGNGTRLTVT.

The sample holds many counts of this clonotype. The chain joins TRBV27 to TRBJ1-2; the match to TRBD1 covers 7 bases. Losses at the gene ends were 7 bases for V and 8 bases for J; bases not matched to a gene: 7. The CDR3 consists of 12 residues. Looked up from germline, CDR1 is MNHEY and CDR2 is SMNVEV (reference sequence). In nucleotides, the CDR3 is TGTGCCAGCAAGACAGGGTTGAGCGGCTACACCTTC. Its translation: CASKTGLSGYTF.

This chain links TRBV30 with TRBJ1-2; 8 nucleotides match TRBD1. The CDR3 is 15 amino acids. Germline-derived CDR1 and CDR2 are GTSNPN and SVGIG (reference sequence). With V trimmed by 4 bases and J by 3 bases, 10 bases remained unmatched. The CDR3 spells CAWKAPDREHYGYTF. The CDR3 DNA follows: TGTGCCTGGAAGGCCCCGGACAGGGAACACTATGGCTACACCTTC.

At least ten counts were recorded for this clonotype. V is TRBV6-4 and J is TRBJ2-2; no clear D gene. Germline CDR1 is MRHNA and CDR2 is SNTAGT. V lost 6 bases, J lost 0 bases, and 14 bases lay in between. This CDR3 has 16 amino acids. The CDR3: CASRPGLGSNTGELFF. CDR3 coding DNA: TGTGCCAGCAGACCCGGGCTCGGCTCGAACACCGGGGAGCTGTTTTTT.

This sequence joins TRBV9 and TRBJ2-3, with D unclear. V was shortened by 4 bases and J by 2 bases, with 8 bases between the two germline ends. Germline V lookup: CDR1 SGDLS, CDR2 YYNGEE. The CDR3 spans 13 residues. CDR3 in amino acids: CASSPHFTDTQYF. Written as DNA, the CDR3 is TGTGCCAGCAGCCCCCACTTCACAGATACGCAGTATTTT. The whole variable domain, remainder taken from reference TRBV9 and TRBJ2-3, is DSGVTQTPKHLITATGQRVTLRCSPRSGDLSVYWYQQSLDQGLQFLIQYYNGEERAKGNILERFSAQQFPDLHSELNLSSLELGDSALYFCASSPHFTDTQYFGPGTRLTVL.

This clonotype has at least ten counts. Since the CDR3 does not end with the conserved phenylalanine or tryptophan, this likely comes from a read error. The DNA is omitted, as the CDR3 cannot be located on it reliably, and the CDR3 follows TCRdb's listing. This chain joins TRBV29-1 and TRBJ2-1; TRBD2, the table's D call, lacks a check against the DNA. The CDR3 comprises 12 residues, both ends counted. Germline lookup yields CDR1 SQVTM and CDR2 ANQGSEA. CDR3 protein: CSVVSPSEGFLI.

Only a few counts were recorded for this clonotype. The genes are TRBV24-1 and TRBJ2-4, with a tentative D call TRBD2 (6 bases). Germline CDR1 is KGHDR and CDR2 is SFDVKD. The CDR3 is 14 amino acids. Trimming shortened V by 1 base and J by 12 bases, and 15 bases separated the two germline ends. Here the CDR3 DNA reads TGTGCCACCAGTGATTTTGGGCAGGCGCGGGGTCAGTACTTC. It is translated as CATSDFGQARGQYF.

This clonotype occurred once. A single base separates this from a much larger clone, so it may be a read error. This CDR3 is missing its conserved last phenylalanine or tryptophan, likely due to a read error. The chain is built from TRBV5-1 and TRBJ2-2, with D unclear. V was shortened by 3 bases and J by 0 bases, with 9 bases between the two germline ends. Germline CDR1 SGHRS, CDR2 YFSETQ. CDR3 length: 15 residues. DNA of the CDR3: TGCGCCAGCAGCTCGACGCGGACGAACACCGGGGAGCTGTTTTCT. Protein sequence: CASSSTRTNTGELFS.

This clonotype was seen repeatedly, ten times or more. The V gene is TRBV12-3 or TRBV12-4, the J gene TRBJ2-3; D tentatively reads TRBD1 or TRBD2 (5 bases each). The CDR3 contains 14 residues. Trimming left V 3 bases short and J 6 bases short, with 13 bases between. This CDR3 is CASSLGPLTDTQYF. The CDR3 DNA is TGTGCCAGCAGTTTGGGACCATTGACGGATACGCAGTATTTT.

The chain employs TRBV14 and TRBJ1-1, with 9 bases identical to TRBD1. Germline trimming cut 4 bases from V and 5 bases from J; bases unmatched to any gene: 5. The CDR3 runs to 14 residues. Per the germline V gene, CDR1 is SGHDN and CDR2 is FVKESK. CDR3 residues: CASSPLQGATEAFF. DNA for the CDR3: TGTGCCAGCAGCCCTTTACAGGGGGCAACTGAAGCTTTCTTT. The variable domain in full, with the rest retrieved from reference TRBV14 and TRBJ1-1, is EAGVTQFPSHSVIEKGQTVTLRCDPISGHDNLYWYRRVMGKEIKFLLHFVKESKQDESGMPNNRFLAERTGGTYSTLKVQPAELEDSGVYFCASSPLQGATEAFFGQGTRLTVV.

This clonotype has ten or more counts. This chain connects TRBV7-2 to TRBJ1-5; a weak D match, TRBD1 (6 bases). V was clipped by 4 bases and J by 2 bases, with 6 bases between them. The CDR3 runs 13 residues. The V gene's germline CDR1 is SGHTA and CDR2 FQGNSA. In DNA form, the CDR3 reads TGTGCCAGCAGCTACAGGGGCAATCAGCCCCAGCATTTT. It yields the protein CASSYRGNQPQHF.

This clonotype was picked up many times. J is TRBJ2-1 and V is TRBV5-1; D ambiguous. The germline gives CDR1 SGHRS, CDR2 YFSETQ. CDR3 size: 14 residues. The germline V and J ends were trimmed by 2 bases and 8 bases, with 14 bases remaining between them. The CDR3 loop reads CASSFMAVMDEQFF. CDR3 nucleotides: TGCGCCAGCAGCTTTATGGCCGTCATGGATGAGCAGTTCTTC.